The 6 T cell receptor beta chains reported below all come from one sample, sequenced in a study of blood T cell repertoires in COVID-19. Assay: immunoSEQ multiplex PCR; the TCRdb copy retains only in-frame clones and omits some. Found here are 300,000 to 400,000 clones, roughly 87% of them singletons; the top ten hold approximately 0.99%. Sequenced: PBMCs or T cells enriched from blood (not recorded which). The receptor source for this set is a woman aged 25 to 45 who had recovered from COVID-19.

The CDR3 region is CASMGGQHTEAFF. In DNA, the CDR3 is TGTGCCAGCATGGGGGGGCAGCACACTGAAGCTTTCTTT. The chain recombines TRBV2 with TRBJ1-1, with a weak D call TRBD1 (6 bases). Germline V lookup: CDR1 SNHLY, CDR2 FYNNEI. V dropped 7 bases and J dropped 3 bases, with 12 bases sitting between them. This CDR3 spans 13 amino acids.

The J gene is TRBJ2-3, the V gene TRBV27; D possibly corresponds to TRBD2 (7 bases). With 4 bases removed from V and 10 bases from J, the gap between germline ends came to 15 bases. CDR3 size: 13 residues. Per the germline V gene, CDR1 is MNHEY and CDR2 is SMNVEV (reference sequence). CDR3 residues: CASSYPGGFPQYF. The CDR3 DNA follows: TGTGCCAGCAGTTACCCGGGGGGCTTTCCGCAGTATTTT.

The chain links TRBV6-1 to TRBJ2-5, with a tentative D call TRBD1 (5 bases). The V gene lost 1 base and the J gene lost 1 base, with 7 bases spanning the gap. CDR1 and CDR2 from the germline V gene are MNHNS and SASEGT. This CDR3 comprises 14 residues. DNA of the CDR3: TGTGCCAGCAGTGAAGGACAGTCCCAAGAGACCCAGTACTTC. Protein: CASSEGQSQETQYF.

This sequence joins TRBV25-1 and TRBJ1-1; 9 bases align to TRBD1. J gave up 3 bases and V 6 bases, and 8 bases lay outside the gene matches. Germline V gene data show CDR1 as MGHDK and CDR2 as SYGVNS. CDR3 length: 15 residues. The chain's CDR3 is CASSRGQGSDTEAFF. DNA for the CDR3: TGTGCCAGCAGCAGAGGACAGGGGAGCGACACTGAAGCTTTCTTT.

This clone was observed a handful of times. As DNA, the CDR3 is TGTGCCAGCAGTTTGTGGACAGCCCAAGAGACCCAGTACTTC. This codes for CASSLWTAQETQYF. The rearrangement uses TRBV28 and TRBJ2-5; D possibly corresponds to TRBD1 (6 bases). The V and J ends lost 3 bases and 1 base respectively, with 9 bases between them. The CDR3 is made up of 14 amino acids. In germline, CDR1 is MDHEN, CDR2 SYDVKM.

V and J are TRBV5-1 and TRBJ2-7; maybe TRBD2 (6 bases). The CDR3 is 15 amino acids. Germline V CDR1 and CDR2: SGHRS, YFSETQ. Trimming left V 4 bases short and J 3 bases short, with 17 bases between. Here the CDR3 reads CASSLVGGRLYEQYF. DNA of the CDR3: TGCGCCAGCAGCCTGGTTGGGGGGAGGCTCTACGAGCAGTACTTC.